These 23 T cell receptor beta chains originate from one sample sequenced in a study of shared clonotypes between healthy human individuals. Measured with immunoSEQ multiplex PCR; TCRdb has only the in-frame clones, and not every one. The top ten clones hold over 1.5% of a sample with 550,000 to 850,000 clones, about two thirds of them seen once. Source material: memory CD4+ T cells sorted from blood. The subset is: CD45RA-negative fraction. The receptors were sampled from a woman aged 25 to 39 in good health.

This clone was counted between two and nine times. This CDR3 is CSAVTGGGGGYTF. CDR3 DNA: TGCAGCGCCGTGACAGGGGGCGGAGGTGGCTACACCTTC. The chain carries TRBV29-1 and TRBJ1-2; 10 bases agree with TRBD1. Germline V gene lookup returns CDR1 SQVTM and CDR2 ANQGSEA. The J segment lost 7 bases and the V segment lost 7 bases, leaving 9 bases of the junction unmatched. This CDR3 region has 13 residues.

V gene TRBV28 combines with J gene TRBJ1-4; TRBD1 aligns across 7 bases. The V and J ends lost 2 bases and 8 bases, in that order; junction bases with no gene match: 11. The CDR3 spans 16 residues. Germline lookup yields CDR1 MDHEN and CDR2 SYDVKM. The DNA for the CDR3 is TGTGCCAGCAGTTTACCAGAACAGGGGATAAGAGAAAAACTGTTTTTT. It translates to CASSLPEQGIREKLFF.

V gene TRBV7-9 combines with J gene TRBJ2-5; 9 bases agree with TRBD2. Looked up from germline, CDR1 is SEHNR and CDR2 is FQNEAQ (reference sequence). The V gene end was trimmed by 7 bases and the J gene end by 4 bases; junction bases not matched to a gene: 10. CDR3 size: 15 residues. In nucleotides, the CDR3 is TGTGCCAGCAACTGGGGTAGCGGGGGCCCAGAGACCCAGTACTTC. This gives the protein CASNWGSGGPETQYF.

The V and J genes are TRBV29-1 and TRBJ2-3; a weak D match, TRBD2 (5 bases). CDR1 and CDR2 from the germline V gene are SQVTM and ANQGSEA. The CDR3 has 14 residues. The V gene lost 1 base and the J gene lost 7 bases, with 15 bases spanning the gap. The CDR3 reads CSVEVVTSSNTQYF. CDR3 coding DNA: TGCAGCGTTGAAGTGGTAACTAGTTCTAATACGCAGTATTTT.

Concerning this clone: Being one base from a much bigger clone, this may be a read error. The chain uses TRBV7-3 and TRBJ2-3, with D unresolved. V was shortened by 4 bases and J by 2 bases, with 4 bases between the two germline ends. CDR1 and CDR2 from the germline V gene are SGHTA and FQGTGA. The CDR3 has 12 amino acids. CDR3 bases: TGTGCCAGCAGCTCGTACACAGATACGCAGTATTTT. Its translation: CASSSYTDTQYF. Full variable domain (outside the CDR3, taken from reference TRBV7-3 and TRBJ2-3): GAGVSQTPSNKVTEKGKYVELRCDPISGHTALYWYRQSLGQGPEFLIYFQGTGAADDSGLPNDRFFAVRPEGSVSTLKIQRTERGDSAVYLCASSSYTDTQYFGPGTRLTVL.

The genes are TRBV2 and TRBJ2-1; TRBD2 matches 8 bases. The germline gives CDR1 SNHLY, CDR2 FYNNEI. This CDR3 is 15 amino acids long. J lost 7 bases, V lost 4 bases, and 9 bases had no gene match. CDR3: CASSGWLAGSNEQFF. CDR3 DNA sequence: TGTGCCAGCAGTGGATGGTTAGCGGGATCTAATGAGCAGTTCTTC.

This clone was observed a few times. This chain joins TRBV2 and TRBJ2-7; TRBD2 matches 12 bases. V dropped 10 bases and J dropped 0; count of bases not matched to a gene: 10. The CDR3 sequence is 16 residues long. CDR1 SNHLY and CDR2 FYNNEI come from the germline V gene. DNA of the CDR3: TGTGCCATTTCCGGGACTAGCGGGCATTTCTCCTACGAGCAGTACTTC. Translating gives CAISGTSGHFSYEQYF.

The rearrangement uses TRBV28 and TRBJ2-6, with TRBD2 as a possible D gene (5 bases). Germline V lookup: CDR1 MDHEN, CDR2 SYDVKM. This CDR3 contains 17 residues. V lost 8 bases, J lost 3 bases, and 20 bases lay in between. This CDR3 is CASLSREGPIGANVLTF. The CDR3 DNA follows: TGTGCCAGCTTATCCCGAGAGGGCCCGATTGGGGCCAACGTCCTGACTTTC.

The chain recombines TRBV7-7 with TRBJ2-2; TRBD2 aligns across 8 bases. Germline V CDR1 and CDR2: SSHAT, FNYEAQ (reference sequence). CDR3 size: 16 residues. Trimming took 2 bases from V and 5 from J; bases not matched to a gene: 7. This CDR3 reads CASSLKAGVGTGELFF. In DNA form, the CDR3 reads TGTGCCAGCAGCTTAAAAGCGGGAGTGGGAACCGGGGAGCTGTTTTTT.

The sample holds a few counts of this clone. V and J are TRBV6-6 and TRBJ2-7; a possible D gene is TRBD2 (5 bases). Trimming cost V 2 bases and J 1 base, with 15 bases left between them. Looked up from germline, CDR1 is MNHNY and CDR2 is SVGAGI (reference sequence). This CDR3 comprises 16 residues. CDR3 bases: TGTGCCAGCAGTTACGCCTCTGGAGGATGGTCCTACGAGCAGTACTTC. Translated: CASSYASGGWSYEQYF.

V and J are TRBV7-2 and TRBJ2-1, with 12 bases that match TRBD2. The germline CDR1 and CDR2 sequences are SGHTA and FQGNSA. The CDR3 is 17 residues long. V shed 2 bases and J 5 bases; nucleotides not matched to a gene: 7. The CDR3 sequence is CASSLSGRTSGNNEQFF. The CDR3 region has the DNA TGTGCCAGCAGCTTATCCGGCAGGACTAGCGGGAACAATGAGCAGTTCTTC.

V usage is TRBV4-2 and J usage is TRBJ2-1; 7 nucleotides line up with TRBD1. Germline CDR1 and CDR2: LGHNA and YNFKEQ. The J segment lost 4 bases and the V segment lost 0 bases, leaving 6 bases of the junction unmatched. This CDR3 region has 16 residues. CDR3 region: CASSQEWTGSYNEQFF. The CDR3 nucleotides are TGTGCCAGCAGCCAAGAGTGGACAGGTTCGTACAATGAGCAGTTCTTC.

V and J are TRBV30 and TRBJ1-3; D unclear. Germline-derived CDR1 and CDR2 are GTSNPN and SVGIG (reference sequence). V gave up 5 bases and J gave up 0 bases, with 8 bases separating them. The CDR3 runs 13 residues. The CDR3 DNA is TGTGCCTGGGGCGTCTACTCTGGAAACACCATATATTTT. As protein: CAWGVYSGNTIYF.

This clone has a count of ten or more. This rearrangement joins TRBV2 to TRBJ1-5, with TRBD1 identical over 7 bases. Germline V gene data show CDR1 as SNHLY and CDR2 as FYNNEI. V lost 2 bases to trimming and J lost 5 bases; unmatched junction nucleotides: 6. The CDR3 covers 15 residues. This chain's CDR3 is CASSEPRTGHQPQHF. DNA for the CDR3: TGTGCCAGCAGTGAACCCCGGACAGGCCATCAGCCCCAGCATTTT. Full variable domain (rest looked up from reference TRBV2 and TRBJ1-5): EPEVTQTPSHQVTQMGQEVILRCVPISNHLYFYWYRQILGQKVEFLVSFYNNEISEKSEIFDDQFSVERPDGSNFTLKIRSTKLEDSAMYFCASSEPRTGHQPQHFGDGTRLSIL.

The chain uses TRBV19 and TRBJ2-1, with a possible D match to TRBD2 (6 bases). The CDR3 spans 13 residues. The V gene's germline CDR1 is LNHDA and CDR2 SQIVND (reference sequence). Trimming pared 3 bases from V and 12 bases from J, leaving 15 bases between. CDR3 nucleotide sequence: TGTGCCAGTAGTATCGCCGACCCGGGAGTGCAGTTCTTC. Its protein product is CASSIADPGVQFF.

This clone was observed at least ten times. The rearrangement links TRBV11-3 to TRBJ1-1; 11 bases match TRBD1. The CDR3 runs 14 residues. V trimming: 6 bases; J trimming: 5 bases; junction bases outside the gene matches: 5. CDR1 and CDR2 from the germline V gene are SGHNT and YENEEA. This chain's CDR3 is CASSLGQGATEAFF. CDR3 in DNA: TGTGCCAGCAGTCTTGGACAGGGGGCGACTGAAGCTTTCTTT. Full variable domain (remainder filled in from reference TRBV11-3 and TRBJ1-1): EAGVVQSPRYKIIEKKQPVAFWCNPISGHNTLYWYLQNLGQGPELLIRYENEEAVDDSQLPKDRFSAERLKGVDSTLKIQPAELGDSAVYLCASSLGQGATEAFFGQGTRLTVV.

The chain links TRBV29-1 to TRBJ1-1; D uncertain. There are 12 residues in the CDR3. Germline CDR1 and CDR2: SQVTM and ANQGSEA. V lost 7 bases and J 1 base, leaving 10 bases between the germline ends. The CDR3: CSAQDGNTEAFF. CDR3 in DNA: TGCAGCGCCCAGGACGGGAACACTGAAGCTTTCTTT.

The chain is built from TRBV7-9 and TRBJ2-7, with D possibly matching TRBD1 (5 bases). This CDR3 spans 13 amino acids. The germline V gene has CDR1 SEHNR and CDR2 FQNEAQ (reference sequence). V shed 7 bases and J shed 0 bases, with 10 bases lying between them. For the CDR3, the DNA is TGTGCCAGCACCCAGGGTGGCTCCTACGAGCAGTACTTC. It encodes CASTQGGSYEQYF.

The chain couples TRBV19 to TRBJ2-3; 11 nucleotides match TRBD2. This CDR3 contains 17 residues. The trim removed 5 bases at V and 5 bases at J, leaving 12 bases unmatched. In germline, CDR1 is LNHDA, CDR2 SQIVND (reference sequence). In DNA form, the CDR3 reads TGTGCCAGTAGTTCGACTAGCGGGGTATTTCCTCGAGATACGCAGTATTTT. It codes for CASSSTSGVFPRDTQYF.

This sequence joins TRBV28 and TRBJ2-1; 7 bases align to TRBD2. V was clipped by 3 bases and J by 7 bases; unmatched bases: 9. Germline V gene lookup returns CDR1 MDHEN and CDR2 SYDVKM. This CDR3 contains 15 residues. In DNA form, the CDR3 reads TGTGCCAGCAGTTTCCCGGCGGGAGCTAATAATGAGCAGTTCTTC. This codes for CASSFPAGANNEQFF. The complete variable domain, with remaining parts taken from reference TRBV28 and TRBJ2-1, reads DVKVTQSSRYLVKRTGEKVFLECVQDMDHENMFWYRQDPGLGLRLIYFSYDVKMKEKGDIPEGYSVSREKKERFSLILESASTNQTSMYLCASSFPAGANNEQFFGPGTRLTVL.

V and J are TRBV19 and TRBJ1-6; D not resolved. The V end was cut by 6 bases, the J end by 0 bases, with 6 bases between. In germline, CDR1 is LNHDA, CDR2 SQIVND (reference sequence). This CDR3 is 14 amino acids long. The CDR3 sequence: CASRFSSYNSPLHF. The CDR3 region has the DNA TGTGCCAGTAGGTTCAGCTCCTATAATTCACCCCTCCACTTT.

The genes are TRBV30 and TRBJ2-3; D not certain. The CDR3 covers 11 residues. Between the trimmed V and J ends, which lost 3 bases and 5 bases, there was a span of 6 bases. Germline V lookup: CDR1 GTSNPN, CDR2 SVGIG (reference sequence). CDR3 sequence: CAWSLLDTQYF. CDR3 DNA sequence: TGTGCCTGGAGCCTCCTAGATACGCAGTATTTT. Together with reference TRBV30 and TRBJ2-3, the CDR3 gives the full variable domain: SQTIHQWPATLVQPVGSPLSLECTVEGTSNPNLYWYRQAAGRGLQLLFYSVGIGQISSEVPQNLSASRPQDRQFILSSKKLLLSDSGFYLCAWSLLDTQYFGPGTRLTVL.

The genes are TRBV28 and TRBJ1-2; D is unresolved. This CDR3 spans 13 amino acids. Per the germline V gene, CDR1 is MDHEN and CDR2 is SYDVKM. The ends were cut back, 3 bases at V and 7 bases at J, with 12 bases in the middle. The DNA of the CDR3 is TGTGCCAGCAGTTTTAATGGGTTGGGTGGCTACACCTTC. As protein: CASSFNGLGGYTF.